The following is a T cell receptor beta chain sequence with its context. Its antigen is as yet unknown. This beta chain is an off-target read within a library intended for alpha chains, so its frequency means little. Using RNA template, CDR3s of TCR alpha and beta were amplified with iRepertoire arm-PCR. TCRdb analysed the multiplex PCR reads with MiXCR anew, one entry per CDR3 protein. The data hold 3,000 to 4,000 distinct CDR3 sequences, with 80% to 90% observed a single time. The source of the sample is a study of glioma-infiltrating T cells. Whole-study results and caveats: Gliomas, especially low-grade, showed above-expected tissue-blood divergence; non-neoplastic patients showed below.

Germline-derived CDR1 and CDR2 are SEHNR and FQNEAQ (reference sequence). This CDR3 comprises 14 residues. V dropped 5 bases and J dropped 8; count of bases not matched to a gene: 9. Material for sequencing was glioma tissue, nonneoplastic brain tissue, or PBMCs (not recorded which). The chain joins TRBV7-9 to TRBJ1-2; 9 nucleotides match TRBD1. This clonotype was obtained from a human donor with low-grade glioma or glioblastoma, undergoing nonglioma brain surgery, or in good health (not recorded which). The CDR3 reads CASSQQTTGGGYTF. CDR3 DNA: TGTGCCAGCAGCCAACAAACGACAGGGGGAGGCTACACCTTC.